These 27 T cell receptor beta chains originate from one sample sequenced in a study of brain T cells in children with intractable seizures. Method: immunoSEQ multiplex PCR; TCRdb's copy keeps in-frame clones and lacks some. The sample has roughly 80,000 clones, under 95% seen once. The sample here was peripheral blood, taken at surgery. Source of these receptors: a girl aged 2 to 9 with Rasmussen encephalitis and intractable seizures.

CDR3 coding DNA: TGCGCCAGCAGTACTAGCAATCAGCCCCAGCATTTT. Protein product: CASSTSNQPQHF. The rearrangement uses TRBV10-1 and TRBJ1-5, with D unclear. V was cut by 5 bases and J by 0 bases, with 2 bases left in between. This CDR3 region has 12 residues. CDR1 is WNHNN, CDR2 SYGVQD, per germline (reference sequence).

The genes are TRBV11-2 and TRBJ1-4; D gene ambiguous. Germline loops: CDR1 SGHAT, CDR2 FQNNGV. Trimming cost V 4 bases and J 0 bases, with 12 bases left between them. The CDR3 runs 16 residues. The CDR3 bases are TGTGCCAGCAGCTCCTGGGGAACTGCAACTAATGAAAAACTGTTTTTT. Protein: CASSSWGTATNEKLFF.

J is TRBJ1-5 and V is TRBV7-2, with D perhaps TRBD1 (5 bases). The CDR3 has 14 residues. Germline CDR1 reads SGHTA; CDR2 reads FQGNSA. V was cut by 4 bases and J by 3 bases, with 10 bases left in between. CDR3 in DNA: TGTGCCAGCAGCTCCAGGGTAGACAATCAGCCCCAGCATTTT. Translating it yields CASSSRVDNQPQHF. Variable domain in full (rest from reference TRBV7-2 and TRBJ1-5): GAGVSQSPSNKVTEKGKDVELRCDPISGHTALYWYRQSLGQGLEFLIYFQGNSAPDKSGLPSDRFSAERTGGSVSTLTIQRTQQEDSAVYLCASSSRVDNQPQHFGDGTRLSIL.

V is TRBV30 and J is TRBJ1-2; D uncertain. Trimming stripped 7 bases from V and 4 bases from J, with 4 bases between. CDR3 length equals 9 residues. Germline CDR1 is GTSNPN and CDR2 is SVGIG (reference sequence). The chain's CDR3 is CASAYGYTF. DNA of the CDR3: TGTGCCTCAGCCTATGGCTACACCTTC. Full variable domain (rest looked up from reference TRBV30 and TRBJ1-2): SQTIHQWPATLVQPVGSPLSLECTVEGTSNPNLYWYRQAAGRGLQLLFYSVGIGQISSEVPQNLSASRPQDRQFILSSKKLLLSDSGFYLCASAYGYTFGSGTRLTVV.

The chain recombines TRBV3-1 (or the pseudogene TRBV3-2) with TRBJ1-5; unclear D gene. Germline V gives CDR1 LGHDT, CDR2 YNNKEL (reference sequence). V gave up 1 base and J gave up 4 bases, with 8 bases separating them. There are 14 residues in the CDR3. In DNA form, the CDR3 reads TGTGCCAGCAGCCAAGTGGGGAGGAATCAGCCCCAGCATTTT. As protein: CASSQVGRNQPQHF.

This clone occurred once. The chain joins TRBV19 to TRBJ1-5; 7 bases align to TRBD1. CDR1 is LNHDA, CDR2 SQIVND, per germline (reference sequence). The CDR3 sequence is 14 residues long. Losses at the gene ends were 2 bases for V and 8 bases for J; bases not matched to a gene: 6. CDR3 residues: CASSIYRGTEPQHF. The CDR3 DNA follows: TGTGCCAGTAGTATATACAGGGGTACGGAGCCCCAGCATTTT.

Comment on this clone: This sample includes further DNA sequences coding for the same CDR3. This chain connects TRBV6-5 to TRBJ2-1, with 7 bases fitting TRBD1. The germline gives CDR1 MNHEY, CDR2 SVGAGI. The CDR3 runs to 12 residues. Unmatched junction bases numbered 2, after V lost 5 bases and J lost 7 bases. CDR3 residues: CASSPQGNEQFF. The CDR3 nucleotides are TGTGCCAGCAGTCCACAGGGGAATGAGCAGTTCTTC.

V gene TRBV2 combines with J gene TRBJ1-5; 7 bases align to TRBD1. The CDR3 is 13 amino acids. V lost 6 bases and J lost 7; bases outside the gene matches: 6. Germline V gene data show CDR1 as SNHLY and CDR2 as FYNNEI. The CDR3, as DNA: TGTGCCAGCAGACTGAGGGGGCCCCAGCCCCAGCATTTT. Translation: CASRLRGPQPQHF.

This chain joins TRBV2 and TRBJ1-1, with 7 bases that match TRBD1. CDR1 is SNHLY and CDR2 is FYNNEI in the germline V gene. V gave up 6 bases and J gave up 4 bases; unmatched junction bases: 5. The CDR3 totals 13 residues. The CDR3 nucleotides are TGTGCCAGCAGAACCACAGGGGCCACTGAAGCTTTCTTT. Protein sequence: CASRTTGATEAFF.

This clone has more than one count but fewer than ten. CDR3 DNA: TGTGCCAGCAGCTCGGACGGTAACTATGGCTACACCTTC. It codes for CASSSDGNYGYTF. The chain couples TRBV7-9 to TRBJ1-2; D gene ambiguous. This CDR3 comprises 13 residues. Trimming cost V 4 bases and J 1 base, with 7 bases left between them. The germline V gene has CDR1 SEHNR and CDR2 FQNEAQ (reference sequence). Full variable domain (outside the CDR3, taken from reference TRBV7-9 and TRBJ1-2): DTGVSQNPRHKITKRGQNVTFRCDPISEHNRLYWYRQTLGQGPEFLTYFQNEAQLEKSRLLSDRFSAERPKGSFSTLEIQRTEQGDSAMYLCASSSDGNYGYTFGSGTRLTVV.

This rearrangement joins TRBV2 to TRBJ2-5, with D possibly TRBD2 on 5 matching bases. V lost 6 bases to trimming and J lost 0 bases, with 20 bases between them. Germline loops: CDR1 SNHLY, CDR2 FYNNEI. The CDR3 is made up of 17 amino acids. The CDR3 DNA reads as TGTGCCAGCAGGCAGGACTTGCAATACGGAGACCAAGAGACCCAGTACTTC. Its protein is CASRQDLQYGDQETQYF.

J is TRBJ2-7 and V is TRBV28; tentatively, D is TRBD1 (5 bases). There are 15 residues in the CDR3. V lost 3 bases and J lost 1, with 13 bases in between. Germline assignment: CDR1 MDHEN and CDR2 SYDVKM. The DNA for the CDR3 is TGTGCCAGCAGTTTTGTCCAGGGTATATCCTACGAGCAGTACTTC. Translated: CASSFVQGISYEQYF.

V and J are TRBV25-1 and TRBJ2-7, with no clear D. Germline loops: CDR1 MGHDK, CDR2 SYGVNS. V lost 4 bases to trimming and J lost 2 bases, with 12 bases between them. The CDR3 has 14 residues. The CDR3 DNA follows: TGTGCCAGCAGTGGAAATGACATCACCTACGAGCAGTACTTC. Amino acids: CASSGNDITYEQYF.

The chain uses TRBV2 and TRBJ1-1; D is perhaps TRBD1 (6 bases). The CDR3 extends over 12 amino acids. V lost 7 bases and J lost 7, with 13 bases in between. CDR1 SNHLY and CDR2 FYNNEI come from the germline V gene. The CDR3 DNA reads TGTGCCAGCATTTTAGGGGGGAGTGAAGCTTTCTTT. Translating it yields CASILGGSEAFF.

This clone appeared a few times. This chain uses TRBV18 with TRBJ2-5; no definite D call. CDR3 length: 12 amino acids. Germline V gene sequence: CDR1 KGHSH, CDR2 LQKENI. V was trimmed by 4 bases and J by 1 base, leaving 4 bases between them. The CDR3 spells CASSHLQETQYF. The CDR3 DNA sequence: TGTGCCAGCTCACACCTCCAAGAGACCCAGTACTTC.

This chain connects TRBV2 to TRBJ2-2; D is possibly TRBD1 (6 bases). V was clipped by 6 bases and J by 1 base, with 18 bases between them. There are 17 residues in the CDR3. The V gene's germline CDR1 is SNHLY and CDR2 FYNNEI. CDR3 residues: CASSFIGATGNTGELFF. For the CDR3, the DNA is TGTGCCAGCAGCTTTATCGGGGCGACAGGGAACACCGGGGAGCTGTTTTTT. Complete variable domain (other parts from reference TRBV2 and TRBJ2-2): EPEVTQTPSHQVTQMGQEVILRCVPISNHLYFYWYRQILGQKVEFLVSFYNNEISEKSEIFDDQFSVERPDGSNFTLKIRSTKLEDSAMYFCASSFIGATGNTGELFFGEGSRLTVL.

The genes are TRBV7-8 and TRBJ1-1, with D maybe TRBD1 (5 bases). Looked up from germline, CDR1 is SGHVS and CDR2 is FQNEAQ. This CDR3 comprises 17 residues. Trimming pared 6 bases from V and 1 base from J, leaving 21 bases between. The CDR3 reads CASRIRGLREQNTEAFF. For the CDR3, the DNA is TGTGCCAGCAGAATAAGGGGCCTTCGGGAGCAGAACACTGAAGCTTTCTTT. Drawing the rest from reference TRBV7-8 and TRBJ1-1, the complete variable domain is GAGVSQSPRYKVAKRGQDVALRCDPISGHVSLFWYQQALGQGPEFLTYFQNEAQLDKSGLPSDRFFAERPEGSVSTLKIQRTQQEDSAVYLCASRIRGLREQNTEAFFGQGTRLTVV.

This chain connects TRBV7-8 to TRBJ2-7, with D maybe TRBD2 (5 bases). Deletions cut 1 base from V and 3 bases from J, with 7 bases between. The CDR3 is 13 amino acids. Per germline, CDR1 SGHVS and CDR2 FQNEAQ. In DNA, the CDR3 is TGTGCCAGCAGCTTAGAACTAGTCTACGAGCAGTACTTC. The encoded protein is CASSLELVYEQYF.

The V call is TRBV15, the J call TRBJ2-2; TRBD1 might be the D (5 bases). Germline CDR1 LNHNV, CDR2 YYDKDF (reference sequence). The CDR3 loop spans 16 amino acids. The V end was cut by 0 bases, the J end by 1 base, with 9 bases between. CDR3 loop: CATSREGVGNTGELFF. The CDR3 DNA follows: TGTGCCACCAGCAGAGAAGGGGTTGGGAACACCGGGGAGCTGTTTTTT.

The chain combines TRBV19 with TRBJ2-2; no reliable D call. The CDR3 is 13 amino acids. Germline loops: CDR1 LNHDA, CDR2 SQIVND (reference sequence). V lost 10 bases to trimming and J lost 3 bases, with 12 bases between them. The CDR3 DNA reads TGTGCCACCCGGGCTTTAGACACCGGGGAGCTGTTTTTT. Its protein product is CATRALDTGELFF.

This clone has just one count. The chain couples TRBV6-5 to TRBJ2-4; tentatively, D is TRBD2 (5 bases). CDR3 size: 14 residues. Trimming removed 11 bases from V and 0 bases from J, with 14 bases in between. Germline CDR1 and CDR2: MNHEY and SVGAGI. This chain's CDR3 is CASHGERAKNIQYF. CDR3 coding DNA: TGTGCCTCTCATGGGGAGAGAGCCAAAAACATTCAGTACTTC.

The chain links TRBV28 to TRBJ1-2; the D gene is possibly TRBD1 (6 bases). The germline gives CDR1 MDHEN, CDR2 SYDVKM. The CDR3 consists of 12 residues. Trimming removed 6 bases at V and 8 bases at J, with 13 bases between. The CDR3: CASSVGGGGYTF. Written as DNA, the CDR3 is TGTGCCAGCAGCGTGGGGGGCGGAGGCTACACCTTC.

This chain connects TRBV5-1 to TRBJ1-2; D call uncertain. The CDR3 sequence is 15 residues long. With 4 bases removed from V and 0 bases from J, the gap between germline ends came to 13 bases. Germline assignment: CDR1 SGHRS and CDR2 YFSETQ. The CDR3 sequence is CASSEFLGANYGYTF. The CDR3 DNA reads TGCGCCAGCAGCGAGTTCCTTGGGGCTAACTATGGCTACACCTTC.

The chain employs TRBV18 and TRBJ2-3; TRBD2 matches at 13 bases. The J segment lost 9 bases and the V segment lost 2 bases, leaving 11 bases of the junction unmatched. Looked up from germline, CDR1 is KGHSH and CDR2 is LQKENI. This CDR3 is 17 amino acids long. The CDR3 DNA reads as TGTGCCAGCTCACCAATAGTAGGACTAGCGGGAGAGGGGACGCAGTATTTT. It specifies CASSPIVGLAGEGTQYF.

The V gene is TRBV5-1, the J gene TRBJ1-5; 11 bases line up with TRBD1. The germline gives CDR1 SGHRS, CDR2 YFSETQ. The CDR3 extends over 14 amino acids. J gave up 7 bases and V 4 bases, and 4 bases lay outside the gene matches. The CDR3 coding sequence is TGCGCCAGCAGCCTGGGACAGGGGGTCCAGCCCCAGCATTTT. It is translated as CASSLGQGVQPQHF.

J is TRBJ2-1 and V is TRBV19; D ambiguous. Per germline, CDR1 LNHDA and CDR2 SQIVND (reference sequence). CDR3 length: 12 amino acids. Trimming left V 6 bases short and J 7 bases short, with 10 bases between. The CDR3 region has the DNA TGTGCCAGTAGCCTACTTCCTAATGAGCAGTTCTTC. This gives the protein CASSLLPNEQFF.

V usage is TRBV11-2 and J usage is TRBJ1-1, with D tentatively TRBD1 (5 bases). Trimming stripped 4 bases from V and 1 base from J, with 19 bases between. Germline values: CDR1 SGHAT, CDR2 FQNNGV. The CDR3 spans 17 residues. Written as DNA, the CDR3 is TGTGCCAGCAGCTGGGGTAGGTTTGGGGGGACGAACACTGAAGCTTTCTTT. Its translation is CASSWGRFGGTNTEAFF.